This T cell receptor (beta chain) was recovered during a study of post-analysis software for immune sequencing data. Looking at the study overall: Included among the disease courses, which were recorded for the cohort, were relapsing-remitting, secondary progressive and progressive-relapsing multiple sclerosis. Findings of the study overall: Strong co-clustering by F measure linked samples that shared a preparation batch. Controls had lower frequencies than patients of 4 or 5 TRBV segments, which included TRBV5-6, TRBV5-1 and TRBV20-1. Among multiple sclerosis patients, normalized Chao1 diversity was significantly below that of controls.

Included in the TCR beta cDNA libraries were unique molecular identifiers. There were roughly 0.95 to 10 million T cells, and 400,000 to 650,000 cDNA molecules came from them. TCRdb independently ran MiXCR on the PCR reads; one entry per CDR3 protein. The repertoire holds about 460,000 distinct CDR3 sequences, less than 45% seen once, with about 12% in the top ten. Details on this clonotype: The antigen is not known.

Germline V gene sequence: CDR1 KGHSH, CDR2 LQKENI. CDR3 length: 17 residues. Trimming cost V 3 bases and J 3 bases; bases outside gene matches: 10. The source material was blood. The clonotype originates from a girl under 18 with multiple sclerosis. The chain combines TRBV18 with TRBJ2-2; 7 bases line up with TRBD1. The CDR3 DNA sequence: TGTGCCAGCTCACCCGCCGGGACAGAAGTAGACACCGGGGAGCTGTTTTTT. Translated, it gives CASSPAGTEVDTGELFF.